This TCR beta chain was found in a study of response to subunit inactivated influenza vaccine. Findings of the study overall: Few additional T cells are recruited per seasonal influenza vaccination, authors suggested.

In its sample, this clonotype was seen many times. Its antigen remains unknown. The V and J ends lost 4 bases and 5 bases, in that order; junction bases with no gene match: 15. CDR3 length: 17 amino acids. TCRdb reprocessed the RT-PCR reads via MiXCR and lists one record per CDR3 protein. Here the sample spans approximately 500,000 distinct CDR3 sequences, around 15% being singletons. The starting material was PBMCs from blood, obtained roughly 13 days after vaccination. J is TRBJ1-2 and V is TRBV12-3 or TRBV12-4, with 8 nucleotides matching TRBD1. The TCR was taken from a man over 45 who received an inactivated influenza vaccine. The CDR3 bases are TGTGCCAGCAGTTCCAGATGGGGACAGGTGAAACCTTATGGCTACACCTTC. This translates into CASSSRWGQVKPYGYTF.